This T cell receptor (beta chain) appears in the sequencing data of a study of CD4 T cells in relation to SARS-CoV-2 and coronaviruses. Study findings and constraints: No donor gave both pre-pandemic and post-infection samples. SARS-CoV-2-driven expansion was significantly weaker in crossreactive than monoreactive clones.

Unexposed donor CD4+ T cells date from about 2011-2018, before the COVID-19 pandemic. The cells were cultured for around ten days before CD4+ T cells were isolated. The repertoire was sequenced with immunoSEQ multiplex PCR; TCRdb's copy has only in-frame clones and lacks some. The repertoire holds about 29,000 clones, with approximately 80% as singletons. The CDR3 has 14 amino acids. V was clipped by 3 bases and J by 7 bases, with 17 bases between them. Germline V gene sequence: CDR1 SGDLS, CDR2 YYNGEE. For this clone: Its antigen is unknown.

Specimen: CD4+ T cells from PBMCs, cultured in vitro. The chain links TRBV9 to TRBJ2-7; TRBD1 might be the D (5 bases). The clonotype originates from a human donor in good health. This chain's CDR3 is CASSEGASRREQYF. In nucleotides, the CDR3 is TGTGCCAGCAGCGAAGGGGCCTCCCGTCGGGAGCAGTACTTC. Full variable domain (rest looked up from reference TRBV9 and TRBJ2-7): DSGVTQTPKHLITATGQRVTLRCSPRSGDLSVYWYQQSLDQGLQFLIQYYNGEERAKGNILERFSAQQFPDLHSELNLSSLELGDSALYFCASSEGASRREQYFGPGTRLTVT.